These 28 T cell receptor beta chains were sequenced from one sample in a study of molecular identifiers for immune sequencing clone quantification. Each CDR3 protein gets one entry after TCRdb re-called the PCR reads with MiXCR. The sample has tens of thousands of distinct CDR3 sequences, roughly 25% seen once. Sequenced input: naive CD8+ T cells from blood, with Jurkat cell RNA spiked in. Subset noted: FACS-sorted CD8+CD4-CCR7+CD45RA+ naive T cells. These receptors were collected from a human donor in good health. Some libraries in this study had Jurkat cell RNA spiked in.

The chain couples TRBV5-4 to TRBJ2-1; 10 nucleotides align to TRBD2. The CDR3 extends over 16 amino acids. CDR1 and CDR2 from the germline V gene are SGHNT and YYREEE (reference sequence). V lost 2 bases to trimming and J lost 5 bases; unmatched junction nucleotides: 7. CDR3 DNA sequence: TGTGCCAGCAGCTTTACGGGACTAGCGAATAACAATGAGCAGTTCTTC. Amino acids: CASSFTGLANNNEQFF.

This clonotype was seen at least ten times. The CDR3 reads CASSQDRAGNQPQHF. CDR3 nucleotides: TGCGCCAGCAGCCAAGATAGGGCAGGGAATCAGCCCCAGCATTTT. The chain uses TRBV4-3 and TRBJ1-5, with D perhaps matching TRBD1 (5 bases). CDR3 length equals 15 residues. Germline CDR1 is LGHNA and CDR2 is YSLEER. V was pared by 0 bases and J by 4 bases, with 10 bases between.

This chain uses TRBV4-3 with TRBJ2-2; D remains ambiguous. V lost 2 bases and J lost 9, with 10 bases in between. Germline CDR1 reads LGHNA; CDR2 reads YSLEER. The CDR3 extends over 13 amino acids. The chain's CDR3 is CASSQMRPRELFF. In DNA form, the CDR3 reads TGCGCCAGCAGCCAAATGAGGCCCCGGGAGCTGTTTTTT.

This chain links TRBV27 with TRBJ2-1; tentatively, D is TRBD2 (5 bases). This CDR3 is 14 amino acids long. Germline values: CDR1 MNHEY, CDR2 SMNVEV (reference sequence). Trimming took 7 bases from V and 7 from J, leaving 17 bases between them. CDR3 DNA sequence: TGTGCCAGCACCCTAGGAGGTCCGGGGAATGAGCAGTTCTTC. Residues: CASTLGGPGNEQFF.

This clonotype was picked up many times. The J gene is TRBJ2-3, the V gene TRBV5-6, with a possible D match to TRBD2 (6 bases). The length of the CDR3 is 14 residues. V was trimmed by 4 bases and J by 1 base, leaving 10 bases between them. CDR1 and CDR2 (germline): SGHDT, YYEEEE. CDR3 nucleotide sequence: TGTGCCAGCAGCCATTCTAGCGGCACAGATACGCAGTATTTT. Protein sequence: CASSHSSGTDTQYF.

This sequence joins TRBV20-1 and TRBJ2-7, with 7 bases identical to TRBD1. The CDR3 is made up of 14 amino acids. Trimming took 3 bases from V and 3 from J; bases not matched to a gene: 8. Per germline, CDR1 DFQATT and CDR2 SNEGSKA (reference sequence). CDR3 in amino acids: CSASITGADYEQYF. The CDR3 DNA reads TGCAGTGCTAGTATCACAGGGGCCGACTACGAGCAGTACTTC.

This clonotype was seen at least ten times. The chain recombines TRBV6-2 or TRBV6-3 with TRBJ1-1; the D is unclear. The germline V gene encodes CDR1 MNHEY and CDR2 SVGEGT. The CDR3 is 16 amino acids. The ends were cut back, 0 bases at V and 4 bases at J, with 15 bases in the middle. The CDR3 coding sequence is TGTGCCAGCAGTTACTCGATCGAGTTCAGGCGCACTGAAGCTTTCTTT. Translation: CASSYSIEFRRTEAFF.

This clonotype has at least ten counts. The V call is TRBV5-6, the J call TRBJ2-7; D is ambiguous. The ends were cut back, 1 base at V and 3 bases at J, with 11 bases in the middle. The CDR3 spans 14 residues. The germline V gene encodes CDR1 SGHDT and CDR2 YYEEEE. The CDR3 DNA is TGTGCCAGCAGCTTGTTTACCCAGGTCTACGAGCAGTACTTC. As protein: CASSLFTQVYEQYF.

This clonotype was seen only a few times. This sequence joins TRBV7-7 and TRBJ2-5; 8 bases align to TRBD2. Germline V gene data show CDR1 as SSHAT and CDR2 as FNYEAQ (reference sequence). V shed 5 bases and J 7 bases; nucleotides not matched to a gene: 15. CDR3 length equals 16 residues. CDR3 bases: TGTGCCAGCAGCCCTTATGGCGGGGGGATCGTAGGGACCCAGTACTTC. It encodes CASSPYGGGIVGTQYF.

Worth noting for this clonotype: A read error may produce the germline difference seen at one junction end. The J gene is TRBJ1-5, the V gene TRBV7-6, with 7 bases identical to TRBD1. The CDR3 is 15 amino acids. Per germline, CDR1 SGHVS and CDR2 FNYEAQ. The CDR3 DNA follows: TGTGCCGGCAGTCGGGAACAGGGGTGGGGCCAGCCCCAGCATTTT. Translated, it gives CAGSREQGWGQPQHF. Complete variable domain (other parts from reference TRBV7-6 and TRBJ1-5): GAGVSQSPRYKVTKRGQDVALRCDPISGHVSLYWYRQALGQGPEFLTYFNYEAQQDKSGLPNDRFSAERPEGSISTLTIQRTEQRDSAMYRCAGSREQGWGQPQHFGDGTRLSIL.

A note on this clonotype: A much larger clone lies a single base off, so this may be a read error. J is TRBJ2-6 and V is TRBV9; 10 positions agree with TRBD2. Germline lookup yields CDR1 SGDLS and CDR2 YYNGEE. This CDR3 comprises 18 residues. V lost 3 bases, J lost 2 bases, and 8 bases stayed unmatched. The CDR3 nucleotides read TGTGCCAGCAGCGCCGGACTAGCGGCTAGCACTGGGGCCAACGTCCTGACTTTC. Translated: CASSAGLAASTGANVLTF.

In DNA form, the CDR3 reads TGTGCCAGCAGCTTAGATGAGGGAGGGTACGAGCAGTACTTC. Translation: CASSLDEGGYEQYF. This chain uses TRBV7-2 with TRBJ2-7, with 7 bases fitting TRBD2. Germline V gene data show CDR1 as SGHTA and CDR2 as FQGNSA. The CDR3 has 14 residues. V gave up 1 base and J gave up 4 bases; unmatched junction bases: 4.

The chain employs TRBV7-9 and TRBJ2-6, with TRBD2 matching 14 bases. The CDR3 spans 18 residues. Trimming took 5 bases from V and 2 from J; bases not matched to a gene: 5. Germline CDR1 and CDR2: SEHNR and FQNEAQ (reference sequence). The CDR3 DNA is TGTGCCAGCAGCCAAACGGGACTAGCGGGAGCTGGGGCCAACGTCCTGACTTTC. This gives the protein CASSQTGLAGAGANVLTF.

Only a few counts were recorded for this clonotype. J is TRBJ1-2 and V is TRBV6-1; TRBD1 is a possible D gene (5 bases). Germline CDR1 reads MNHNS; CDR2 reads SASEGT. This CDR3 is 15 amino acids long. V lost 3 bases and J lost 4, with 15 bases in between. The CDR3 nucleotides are TGTGCCAGCAGTGATAGTTTCTGGGGGTCCTATGGCTACACCTTC. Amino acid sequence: CASSDSFWGSYGYTF.

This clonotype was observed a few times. As DNA, the CDR3 is TGTGCCTGGAGTGGGCTTGGGGGGGTCTCCTACGAGCAGTACTTC. It encodes CAWSGLGGVSYEQYF. This chain uses TRBV30 with TRBJ2-7; 7 nucleotides agree with TRBD2. The CDR3 totals 15 residues. The germline V gene has CDR1 GTSNPN and CDR2 SVGIG (reference sequence). With 1 base clipped from V and 0 bases from J, the junction kept 6 bases outside the gene matches. Combining the CDR3 with reference TRBV30 and TRBJ2-7 gives the whole variable domain SQTIHQWPATLVQPVGSPLSLECTVEGTSNPNLYWYRQAAGRGLQLLFYSVGIGQISSEVPQNLSASRPQDRQFILSSKKLLLSDSGFYLCAWSGLGGVSYEQYFGPGTRLTVT.

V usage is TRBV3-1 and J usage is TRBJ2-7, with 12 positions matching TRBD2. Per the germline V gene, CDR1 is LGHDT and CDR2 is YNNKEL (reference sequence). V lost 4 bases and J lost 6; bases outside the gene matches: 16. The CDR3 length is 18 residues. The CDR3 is CASSPKSWTSGTLSEQYF. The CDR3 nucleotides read TGTGCCAGCAGCCCGAAGAGCTGGACTAGCGGGACCCTCTCCGAGCAGTACTTC.

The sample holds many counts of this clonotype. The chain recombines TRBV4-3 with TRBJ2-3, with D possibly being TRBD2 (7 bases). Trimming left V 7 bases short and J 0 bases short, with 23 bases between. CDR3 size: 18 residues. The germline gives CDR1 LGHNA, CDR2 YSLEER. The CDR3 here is CASTPEGGAGDSTDTQYF. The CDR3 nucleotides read TGCGCCAGCACTCCTGAAGGGGGGGCGGGGGACAGCACAGATACGCAGTATTTT.

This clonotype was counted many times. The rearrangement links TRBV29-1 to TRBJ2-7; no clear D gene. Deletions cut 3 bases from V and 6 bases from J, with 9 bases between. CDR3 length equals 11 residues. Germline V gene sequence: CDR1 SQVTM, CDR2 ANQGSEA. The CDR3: CSVDSGFEQYF. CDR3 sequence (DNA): TGCAGCGTTGATTCGGGTTTCGAGCAGTACTTC.

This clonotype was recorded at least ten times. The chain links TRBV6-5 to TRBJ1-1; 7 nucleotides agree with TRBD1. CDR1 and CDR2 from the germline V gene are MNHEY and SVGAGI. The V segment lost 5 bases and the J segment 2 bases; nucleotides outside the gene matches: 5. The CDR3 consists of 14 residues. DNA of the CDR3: TGTGCCAGCAGTACCGGACAGGTTAACACTGAAGCTTTCTTT. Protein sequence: CASSTGQVNTEAFF.

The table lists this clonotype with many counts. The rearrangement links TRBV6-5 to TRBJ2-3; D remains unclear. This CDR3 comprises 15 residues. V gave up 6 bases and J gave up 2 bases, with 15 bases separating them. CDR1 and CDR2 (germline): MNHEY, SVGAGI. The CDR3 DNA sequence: TGTGCCAGCAGCCACTCTCCGAATCCCACAGATACGCAGTATTTT. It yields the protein CASSHSPNPTDTQYF.

In nucleotides, the CDR3 is TGTGCCATCCTGGAGGGACAGGGCACCGGGGAGCTGTTTTTT. This gives the protein CAILEGQGTGELFF. The rearrangement uses TRBV11-2 and TRBJ2-2; 9 positions agree with TRBD1. Trimming took 10 bases from V and 4 from J; bases not matched to a gene: 7. There are 14 residues in the CDR3. Germline-derived CDR1 and CDR2 are SGHAT and FQNNGV. The entire variable domain, with the rest obtained from reference TRBV11-2 and TRBJ2-2, is as follows: EAGVAQSPRYKIIEKRQSVAFWCNPISGHATLYWYQQILGQGPKLLIQFQNNGVVDDSQLPKDRFSAERLKGVDSTLKIQPAKLEDSAVYLCAILEGQGTGELFFGEGSRLTVL.

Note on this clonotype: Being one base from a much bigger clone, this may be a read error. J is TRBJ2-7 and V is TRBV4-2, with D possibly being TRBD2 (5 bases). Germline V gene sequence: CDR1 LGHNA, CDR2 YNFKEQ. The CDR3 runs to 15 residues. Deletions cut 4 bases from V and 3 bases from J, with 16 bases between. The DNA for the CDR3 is TGTGCCAGCAGCCCACAGTCTAGCCGAATCTACGAGCAGTACTTC. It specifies CASSPQSSRIYEQYF.

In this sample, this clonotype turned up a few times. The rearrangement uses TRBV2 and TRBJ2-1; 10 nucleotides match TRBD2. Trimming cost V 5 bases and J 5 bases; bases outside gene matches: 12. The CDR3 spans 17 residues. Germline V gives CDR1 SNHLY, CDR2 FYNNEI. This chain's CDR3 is CASSQRDRLAGHNEQFF. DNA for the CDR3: TGTGCCAGCAGTCAACGAGACCGACTAGCGGGTCACAATGAGCAGTTCTTC.

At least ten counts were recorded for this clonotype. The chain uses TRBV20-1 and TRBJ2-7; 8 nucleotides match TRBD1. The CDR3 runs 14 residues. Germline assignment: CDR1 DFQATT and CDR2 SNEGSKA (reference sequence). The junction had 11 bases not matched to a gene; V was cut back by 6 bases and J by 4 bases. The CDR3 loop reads CSAPRIQGAYEQYF. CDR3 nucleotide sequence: TGCAGTGCCCCGAGGATCCAGGGGGCGTACGAGCAGTACTTC.

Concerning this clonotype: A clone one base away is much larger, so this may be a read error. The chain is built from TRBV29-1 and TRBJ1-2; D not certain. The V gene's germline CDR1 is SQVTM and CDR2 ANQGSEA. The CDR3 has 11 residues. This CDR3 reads CSVVSDYGNTF. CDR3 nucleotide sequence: TGCAGCGTTGTGTCCGACTATGGCAACACCTTC.

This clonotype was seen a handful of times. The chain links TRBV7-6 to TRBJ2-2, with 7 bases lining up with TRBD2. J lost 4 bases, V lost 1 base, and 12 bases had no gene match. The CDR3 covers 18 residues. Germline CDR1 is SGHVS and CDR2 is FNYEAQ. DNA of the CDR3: TGTGCCAGCAGCTTAGAATCAGTGGCGGGAGTGGTCACCGGGGAGCTGTTTTTT. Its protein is CASSLESVAGVVTGELFF. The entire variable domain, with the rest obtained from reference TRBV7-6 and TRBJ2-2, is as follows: GAGVSQSPRYKVTKRGQDVALRCDPISGHVSLYWYRQALGQGPEFLTYFNYEAQQDKSGLPNDRFSAERPEGSISTLTIQRTEQRDSAMYRCASSLESVAGVVTGELFFGEGSRLTVL.

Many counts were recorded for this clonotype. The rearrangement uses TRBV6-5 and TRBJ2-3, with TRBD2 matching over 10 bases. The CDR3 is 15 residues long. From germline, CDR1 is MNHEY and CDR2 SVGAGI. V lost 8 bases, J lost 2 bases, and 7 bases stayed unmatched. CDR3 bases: TGTGCCAGCGGGATGACTAGCGGGCTCACAGATACGCAGTATTTT. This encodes CASGMTSGLTDTQYF.

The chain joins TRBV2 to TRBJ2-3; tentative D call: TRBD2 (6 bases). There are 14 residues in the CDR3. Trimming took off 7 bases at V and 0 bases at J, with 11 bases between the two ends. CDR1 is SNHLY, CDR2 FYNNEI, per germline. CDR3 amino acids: CASTGGTSTDTQYF. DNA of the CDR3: TGTGCCAGCACGGGCGGGACTAGCACAGATACGCAGTATTTT. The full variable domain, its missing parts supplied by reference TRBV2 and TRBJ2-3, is EPEVTQTPSHQVTQMGQEVILRCVPISNHLYFYWYRQILGQKVEFLVSFYNNEISEKSEIFDDQFSVERPDGSNFTLKIRSTKLEDSAMYFCASTGGTSTDTQYFGPGTRLTVL.